One and the same sample provided the 15 T cell receptor beta chains below, sequenced in a study of cytomegalovirus exposure and HLA in healthy donors. Use of 60 Vbeta and 13 Jbeta primers characterized the PCR. TCRdb keeps only in-frame clones here, not all; method: immunoSEQ multiplex PCR. The sample consists of fewer than 150,000 clones, approximately 80% of them appearing once. Sequences were obtained from PBMCs. All receptors come from a man younger than 35 in good health and CMV-seronegative.

This rearrangement joins TRBV19 to TRBJ1-1, with D possibly TRBD1 on 5 matching bases. The CDR3 consists of 14 residues. The germline gives CDR1 LNHDA, CDR2 SQIVND (reference sequence). V gave up 5 bases and J gave up 2 bases, with 12 bases separating them. CDR3 residues: CASSGGTFNTEAFF. The CDR3 bases are TGTGCCAGTAGTGGCGGGACCTTCAACACTGAAGCTTTCTTT. Full variable domain (missing parts from reference TRBV19 and TRBJ1-1): DGGITQSPKYLFRKEGQNVTLSCEQNLNHDAMYWYRQDPGQGLRLIYYSQIVNDFQKGDIAEGYSVSREKKESFPLTVTSAQKNPTAFYLCASSGGTFNTEAFFGQGTRLTVV.

CDR3 DNA: TGTGCCAGCAGCTTCCGAAGCGGGAGAGGGTCCTACGAGCAGTACTTC. Translating gives CASSFRSGRGSYEQYF. The chain joins TRBV7-2 to TRBJ2-7; 8 positions match TRBD2. The germline CDR1 and CDR2 sequences are SGHTA and FQGNSA. Trimming at V came to 3 bases and at J to 1 base, leaving 8 bases not matched to a gene. The CDR3 contains 16 residues.

The chain couples TRBV5-4 to TRBJ2-7, with 9 bases aligning to TRBD2. The germline CDR1 and CDR2 sequences are SGHNT and YYREEE (reference sequence). The CDR3 length is 15 residues. The V segment lost 4 bases and the J segment 3 bases; nucleotides outside the gene matches: 8. The CDR3 spells CASSPEREAVYEQYF. The CDR3 coding sequence is TGTGCCAGCAGCCCAGAGCGGGAGGCGGTCTACGAGCAGTACTTC.

J is TRBJ1-4 and V is TRBV5-1, with 9 bases identical to TRBD1. Germline V gives CDR1 SGHRS, CDR2 YFSETQ. J was trimmed by 4 bases and V by 5 bases; bases with no gene match: 12. This CDR3 region has 17 residues. The CDR3 coding sequence is TGCGCCAGCAGGCCCGGGACAGGGACGGTGGGTAATGAAAAACTGTTTTTT. Its protein is CASRPGTGTVGNEKLFF.

The chain employs TRBV14 and TRBJ1-2, with a tentative D call TRBD1 (5 bases). Trimming shortened V by 5 bases and J by 7 bases, and 23 bases separated the two germline ends. The germline CDR1 and CDR2 sequences are SGHDN and FVKESK. The CDR3 contains 16 residues. The CDR3 sequence: CASSFIAIPPGAGYTF. CDR3 DNA sequence: TGTGCCAGCAGCTTTATTGCTATCCCTCCTGGGGCTGGCTACACCTTC.

The V gene is TRBV21-1, the J gene TRBJ2-7; TRBD2 was called by the table and not checked on the DNA. TRBV21-1 is assigned pseudogene status. The CDR3 runs 16 residues. The CDR3 bases are TGTGCCAGCAGCTTACGTAGGACTAGCGGGGACTACGAGCAGTACTTC. This sequence encodes CASSLRRTSGDYEQYF.

This clone was seen a handful of times. The chain links TRBV4-1 to TRBJ2-5; the match to TRBD2 covers 8 bases. Looked up from germline, CDR1 is MGHRA and CDR2 is YSYEKL. Trimming took 1 base from V and 5 from J; bases not matched to a gene: 3. The CDR3 loop spans 14 amino acids. The CDR3 is CASSQGLASETQYF. CDR3 nucleotides: TGCGCCAGCAGCCAAGGACTAGCGAGCGAGACCCAGTACTTC.

The V gene is TRBV25-1, the J gene TRBJ1-4, with D unclear. Germline V gives CDR1 MGHDK, CDR2 SYGVNS. This CDR3 has 13 amino acids. V was shortened by 9 bases and J by 0 bases, with 8 bases between the two germline ends. CDR3 amino acids: CASGPATNEKLFF. As DNA, the CDR3 is TGTGCCAGTGGCCCTGCAACTAATGAAAAACTGTTTTTT.

This sequence joins TRBV7-6 and TRBJ1-2; D call uncertain. The V gene lost 1 base and the J gene lost 8 bases, with 5 bases spanning the gap. The CDR3 sequence is 11 residues long. Germline CDR1 and CDR2: SGHVS and FNYEAQ. CDR3 coding DNA: TGTGCCAGCAGCTTAGGAGGAGGCTACACCTTC. Residues: CASSLGGGYTF.

The V call is TRBV5-1, the J call TRBJ2-2; 10 bases line up with TRBD1. V shed 3 bases and J 5 bases; nucleotides not matched to a gene: 4. Germline assignment: CDR1 SGHRS and CDR2 YFSETQ. The CDR3 runs 15 residues. CDR3 protein: CASSYRQGATGELFF. The CDR3 DNA reads TGCGCCAGCAGCTATCGACAGGGGGCAACCGGGGAGCTGTTTTTT.

The chain is built from TRBV11-3 and TRBJ1-1; D unresolved. From germline, CDR1 is SGHNT and CDR2 YENEEA. The length of the CDR3 is 13 residues. The V and J ends lost 1 base and 6 bases respectively, with 9 bases between them. CDR3 coding DNA: TGTGCCAGCAGCTTAGGGGCATACTCTGAAGCTTTCTTT. Protein: CASSLGAYSEAFF.

The rearrangement joins TRBV19 to TRBJ1-2; TRBD1 matches at 8 bases. CDR1 LNHDA and CDR2 SQIVND come from the germline V gene (reference sequence). V was pared by 6 bases and J by 5 bases, with 5 bases of the junction left unmatched. The CDR3 has 13 amino acids. As DNA, the CDR3 is TGTGCCAGTAGCGACAGGGGTCGATATGGCTACACCTTC. It yields the protein CASSDRGRYGYTF.

The chain links TRBV27 to TRBJ2-2; no firm D call. The CDR3 spans 18 residues. V lost 5 bases and J 6 bases, leaving 25 bases between the germline ends. Per the germline V gene, CDR1 is MNHEY and CDR2 is SMNVEV (reference sequence). CDR3 sequence (DNA): TGTGCCAGCAGTCCCCTGGGCCCCCCAGGTGGATTATCCGGGGAGCTGTTTTTT. Translating it yields CASSPLGPPGGLSGELFF.

The V call is TRBV7-9, the J call TRBJ1-1, with 7 positions matching TRBD1. CDR3 length equals 13 residues. V shed 5 bases and J 7 bases; nucleotides not matched to a gene: 7. Germline V gene data show CDR1 as SEHNR and CDR2 as FQNEAQ (reference sequence). DNA of the CDR3: TGTGCCAGCAGCCACGACAGGGTCGATGAAGCTTTCTTT. Translated, it gives CASSHDRVDEAFF.

This clone was seen a single time. This sequence joins TRBV6-1 and TRBJ2-5; 11 nucleotides align to TRBD1. The CDR3 totals 15 residues. J lost 1 base, V lost 6 bases, and 4 bases had no gene match. Germline V gives CDR1 MNHNS, CDR2 SASEGT. CDR3 protein: CASSVDRGRQETQYF. CDR3 DNA sequence: TGTGCCAGCAGCGTGGACAGGGGGCGCCAAGAGACCCAGTACTTC.